This T cell receptor beta chain appears in the sequencing data of a study of T cells in Graves' hyperthyroidism and ophthalmopathy. About the research overall: At initial diagnosis, before any treatment had begun, peripheral blood was obtained.

RNA transcripts gave rise to amplified TCR beta CDR3 regions. During a first-round RT-PCR of the TCR CDR3, the HTBI primer set was used. TCRdb reprocessed the multiplex PCR reads with MiXCR, giving one entry per CDR3 protein. Counted here are 200,000 to 250,000 distinct CDR3 sequences, about 17% occurring once; the ten biggest clones make up 25% to 30%. Germline loops: CDR1 MDHEN, CDR2 SYDVKM. The CDR3 has 14 residues. J gave up 5 bases and V 6 bases, and 6 bases lay outside the gene matches. This clonotype was detected ten times or more. This TCR was recovered from a woman between 18 and 30 years old with Graves' ophthalmopathy. The V call is TRBV28, the J call TRBJ2-5; 10 nucleotides line up with TRBD1. The source material was blood. The CDR3 region has the DNA TGTGCCAGCAGGGGGGGGACAGGGGTGGAGACCCAGTACTTC. This encodes CASRGGTGVETQYF. Full variable domain (missing parts from reference TRBV28 and TRBJ2-5): DVKVTQSSRYLVKRTGEKVFLECVQDMDHENMFWYRQDPGLGLRLIYFSYDVKMKEKGDIPEGYSVSREKKERFSLILESASTNQTSMYLCASRGGTGVETQYFGPGTRLLVL.